Following are 32 T cell receptor beta chains from one sample sequenced in a study of cytomegalovirus exposure and HLA in healthy donors. 13 Jbeta primers and 60 Vbeta primers were used for the PCR. Method: immunoSEQ multiplex PCR; TCRdb's copy keeps in-frame clones and lacks some. Of about 94,000 clones detected, roughly 86% appear once; the ten largest clones hold 9% to 12%. Sample: PBMCs. These receptors were taken from a human donor in good health.

This clone was seen a few times. This chain connects TRBV7-8 to TRBJ1-1; possible D gene TRBD1, 5 bases. The CDR3 has 15 amino acids. The V end was cut by 4 bases, the J end by 1 base, with 13 bases between. Germline V gene lookup returns CDR1 SGHVS and CDR2 FQNEAQ. CDR3 sequence: CASSSPGLTNTEAFF. In nucleotides, the CDR3 is TGTGCCAGCAGCTCCCCGGGACTTACGAACACTGAAGCTTTCTTT.

The gene calls are TRBV28 and TRBJ2-3, with 9 bases fitting TRBD2. Germline-derived CDR1 and CDR2 are MDHEN and SYDVKM. With 5 bases clipped from V and 4 bases from J, the junction kept 10 bases outside the gene matches. This CDR3 spans 16 amino acids. In DNA, the CDR3 is TGTGCCAGCAGTCCCCTCCATAGCGGGGGTGCAGATACGCAGTATTTT. Translation gives CASSPLHSGGADTQYF.

This rearrangement joins TRBV28 to TRBJ2-1; D unclear. This CDR3 contains 14 residues. The ends were cut back, 9 bases at V and 5 bases at J, with 17 bases in the middle. CDR1 is MDHEN, CDR2 SYDVKM, per germline. CDR3 loop: CASGDGFRNNEQFF. CDR3 nucleotides: TGTGCCAGTGGAGATGGGTTTCGAAACAATGAGCAGTTCTTC.

The chain uses TRBV27 and TRBJ2-7; D is unresolved. Trimming left V 4 bases short and J 0 bases short, with 10 bases between. Germline CDR1 MNHEY, CDR2 SMNVEV (reference sequence). The CDR3 has 14 residues. The CDR3 DNA reads as TGTGCCAGCAGTTCAAATTGGGCCTCCTACGAGCAGTACTTC. This sequence encodes CASSSNWASYEQYF.

A few counts support this clone. The rearrangement links TRBV6-1 to TRBJ2-3; weak D call: TRBD2 (5 bases). Trimming took 1 base from V and 10 from J, leaving 12 bases between them. The CDR3 has 13 amino acids. Looked up from germline, CDR1 is MNHNS and CDR2 is SASEGT. The CDR3 region is CASSEGGWRAQYF. In DNA, the CDR3 is TGTGCCAGCAGTGAAGGAGGGTGGCGTGCGCAGTATTTT.

The chain links TRBV2 to TRBJ1-5; 7 positions match TRBD1. Germline V gives CDR1 SNHLY, CDR2 FYNNEI. CDR3 length: 15 amino acids. Trimming took 5 bases from V and 0 from J; bases not matched to a gene: 4. The CDR3 coding sequence is TGTGCCAGCAGTCTGGGACAGTTTAGCAATCAGCCCCAGCATTTT. This translates into CASSLGQFSNQPQHF.

The rearrangement joins TRBV13 to TRBJ2-5; 9 bases agree with TRBD1. The CDR3 length is 16 residues. V lost 5 bases and J lost 4; bases outside the gene matches: 11. Per the germline V gene, CDR1 is PRHDT and CDR2 is FYEKMQ (reference sequence). DNA of the CDR3: TGTGCCAGCAGCACCGGACAGGGGATGGATGTAGAGACCCAGTACTTC. This gives the protein CASSTGQGMDVETQYF.

The V gene is TRBV7-9, the J gene TRBJ1-3; the D is unclear. The CDR3 covers 13 residues. Trimming took 6 bases from V and 4 from J, leaving 10 bases between them. CDR1 and CDR2 (germline): SEHNR, FQNEAQ (reference sequence). The CDR3 DNA reads TGTGCCAGCAGTCCCCCCATGGGAAACACCATATATTTT. Its translation: CASSPPMGNTIYF. The whole variable domain, filled in from reference TRBV7-9 and TRBJ1-3, reads DTGVSQNPRHKITKRGQNVTFRCDPISEHNRLYWYRQTLGQGPEFLTYFQNEAQLEKSRLLSDRFSAERPKGSFSTLEIQRTEQGDSAMYLCASSPPMGNTIYFGEGSWLTVV.

CDR3 bases: TGTGCCAGCACCACGAAGGGACACTTGGGTTCACCCCTCCACTTT. This sequence encodes CASTTKGHLGSPLHF. J is TRBJ1-6 and V is TRBV6-1; possibly TRBD1 for D (6 bases). The germline V and J ends were trimmed by 7 bases and 9 bases, with 19 bases remaining between them. Germline V gene sequence: CDR1 MNHNS, CDR2 SASEGT. The CDR3 has 15 amino acids.

V gene TRBV5-1 combines with J gene TRBJ2-5; the D is unclear. From germline, CDR1 is SGHRS and CDR2 YFSETQ. The CDR3 sequence is 13 residues long. V dropped 3 bases and J dropped 6 bases, with 12 bases sitting between them. In DNA form, the CDR3 reads TGCGCCAGCAGCTCCCCCCCAGTCCAGACCCAGTACTTC. This codes for CASSSPPVQTQYF.

The chain carries TRBV5-1 and TRBJ2-5, with 9 bases that match TRBD2. The CDR3 spans 15 residues. CDR1 is SGHRS and CDR2 is YFSETQ in the germline V gene. With V trimmed by 2 bases and J by 4 bases, 6 bases remained unmatched. CDR3 in DNA: TGCGCCAGCAGCTTCGGACTTAGCGGGGGAGAGACCCAGTACTTC. This gives the protein CASSFGLSGGETQYF.

CDR3 sequence: CASTEGRGTDTQYF. DNA of the CDR3: TGTGCCAGCACTGAGGGGCGTGGCACAGATACGCAGTATTTT. This chain joins TRBV2 and TRBJ2-3; D could derive from TRBD1 or TRBD2 (5 bases each). Germline V gene sequence: CDR1 SNHLY, CDR2 FYNNEI. The CDR3 is made up of 14 amino acids. Trimming left V 7 bases short and J 1 base short, with 12 bases between. Looking up the rest from reference TRBV2 and TRBJ2-3 gives the full variable domain: EPEVTQTPSHQVTQMGQEVILRCVPISNHLYFYWYRQILGQKVEFLVSFYNNEISEKSEIFDDQFSVERPDGSNFTLKIRSTKLEDSAMYFCASTEGRGTDTQYFGPGTRLTVL.

The chain combines TRBV28 with TRBJ2-2; 15 positions agree with TRBD2. The CDR3 covers 16 residues. After removal of 6 bases from V and 4 bases from J, the junction contained 3 bases not matched to a gene. Per germline, CDR1 MDHEN and CDR2 SYDVKM. The DNA of the CDR3 is TGTGCCAGCAGACGGACTAGCGGGAGGGGCACCGGGGAGCTGTTTTTT. This sequence encodes CASRRTSGRGTGELFF.

The gene calls are TRBV6-5 and TRBJ2-5, with 7 bases fitting TRBD2. The germline V gene has CDR1 MNHEY and CDR2 SVGAGI. J was trimmed by 7 bases and V by 5 bases; bases with no gene match: 1. The CDR3 sequence is 11 residues long. CDR3 loop: CASSGGGTQYF. Here the CDR3 DNA reads TGTGCCAGCAGTGGCGGGGGGACCCAGTACTTC.

The V call is TRBV6-6, the J call TRBJ2-7; maybe TRBD1 (6 bases). Germline loops: CDR1 MNHNY, CDR2 SVGAGI (reference sequence). The V end was cut by 2 bases, the J end by 1 base, with 9 bases between. This CDR3 contains 14 residues. This CDR3 is CASSYPGVSYEQYF. CDR3 nucleotide sequence: TGTGCCAGCAGTTACCCAGGGGTATCCTACGAGCAGTACTTC.

This clone was recorded a few times. The chain joins TRBV5-6 to TRBJ1-3, with D hard to call. Germline-derived CDR1 and CDR2 are SGHDT and YYEEEE. V lost 1 base, J lost 4 bases, and 15 bases lay in between. This CDR3 spans 16 amino acids. The CDR3 nucleotides are TGTGCCAGCAGCTTGAGGCAGGCCTTGAAGGGAAACACCATATATTTT. This sequence encodes CASSLRQALKGNTIYF.

V gene TRBV7-9 combines with J gene TRBJ2-1; TRBD2 matches at 10 bases. The germline V gene encodes CDR1 SEHNR and CDR2 FQNEAQ (reference sequence). There are 16 residues in the CDR3. With V trimmed by 1 base and J by 9 bases, 9 bases remained unmatched. The CDR3 region has the DNA TGTGCCAGCAGCTTAGAATCAGCGGGAGGGCACCGTGAGCAGTTCTTC. It is translated as CASSLESAGGHREQFF.

This clone has a single count. V gene TRBV28 combines with J gene TRBJ1-1; D might be TRBD1 (6 bases). The CDR3 consists of 16 residues. Trimming cost V 6 bases and J 0 bases, with 17 bases left between them. Germline loops: CDR1 MDHEN, CDR2 SYDVKM. CDR3 nucleotide sequence: TGTGCCAGCAGCTTAAGAAGCGGGGGCGTGAACACTGAAGCTTTCTTT. It encodes CASSLRSGGVNTEAFF.

This clone appeared once. This chain joins TRBV7-2 and TRBJ2-2, with 7 bases matching TRBD2. Germline V gene data show CDR1 as SGHTA and CDR2 as FQGNSA. The CDR3 has 16 amino acids. The J segment lost 7 bases and the V segment lost 6 bases, leaving 14 bases of the junction unmatched. Written as DNA, the CDR3 is TGTGCCAGCAGACCTACTCGGACTAGGGGTATCGGGGAGCTGTTTTTT. Its protein is CASRPTRTRGIGELFF.

DNA for the CDR3: TGTGCCAGCAGTTACTCGAGTGGGGGAGGGTTACCTGAAGCTTTCTTT. It is translated as CASSYSSGGGLPEAFF. The chain combines TRBV6-6 with TRBJ1-1; D possibly corresponds to TRBD1 (5 bases). Germline V gives CDR1 MNHNY, CDR2 SVGAGI (reference sequence). V lost 0 bases to trimming and J lost 6 bases, with 17 bases between them. The CDR3 runs 16 residues.

This clone has only a few counts. The rearrangement links TRBV5-4 to TRBJ1-1; 10 bases match TRBD1. CDR1 is SGHNT and CDR2 is YYREEE in the germline V gene (reference sequence). Trimming cost V 5 bases and J 5 bases; bases outside gene matches: 6. The CDR3 length is 14 residues. CDR3 sequence reads: CASRSGTGVTEAFF. The DNA for the CDR3 is TGTGCCAGCAGGTCCGGGACAGGGGTGACTGAAGCTTTCTTT.

The chain uses TRBV11-2 and TRBJ2-1; D may be TRBD2 (5 bases). CDR1 is SGHAT and CDR2 is FQNNGV in the germline V gene. V lost 3 bases, J lost 5 bases, and 14 bases lay in between. This CDR3 is built from 15 residues. This chain's CDR3 is CASSFESSENNEQFF. The DNA of the CDR3 is TGTGCCAGCAGCTTCGAGAGTAGCGAAAACAATGAGCAGTTCTTC.

This clone was seen only once. This rearrangement joins TRBV7-3 to TRBJ2-1; TRBD2 agrees at 12 bases. The CDR3 has 14 residues. V lost 5 bases and J lost 6; bases outside the gene matches: 2. CDR1 SGHTA and CDR2 FQGTGA come from the germline V gene. The CDR3, as DNA: TGTGCCAGCAGCCCACTAGCGGGAGGCAATGAGCAGTTCTTC. Translating gives CASSPLAGGNEQFF.

The genes are TRBV7-9 and TRBJ2-3, with TRBD2 matching over 10 bases. In germline, CDR1 is SEHNR, CDR2 FQNEAQ (reference sequence). The length of the CDR3 is 18 residues. J lost 0 bases, V lost 4 bases, and 10 bases had no gene match. Here the CDR3 reads CASSSIAGGSSSTDTQYF. The DNA for the CDR3 is TGTGCCAGCAGCTCTATAGCGGGAGGATCTTCTAGCACAGATACGCAGTATTTT.

The V gene is TRBV28, the J gene TRBJ2-3, with D tentatively TRBD2 (6 bases). The germline gives CDR1 MDHEN, CDR2 SYDVKM. Trimming cost V 6 bases and J 5 bases, with 15 bases left between them. This CDR3 spans 14 amino acids. In DNA form, the CDR3 reads TGTGCCAGCAGCGTCGGAGGGTCCAGAGATACGCAGTATTTT. This codes for CASSVGGSRDTQYF.

This clone has only one observation. The chain is built from TRBV4-3 and TRBJ2-7; D not resolved. Germline CDR1 and CDR2: LGHNA and YSLEER. The CDR3 spans 13 residues. Trimming removed 0 bases from V and 5 bases from J, with 8 bases in between. The CDR3 bases are TGCGCCAGCAGCCAAGAGCCAGGCGACGAGCAGTACTTC. This codes for CASSQEPGDEQYF.

This clone was seen a few times. The CDR3 sequence: CASRGASGKGGYSYNEQFF. CDR3 nucleotides: TGTGCCAGCAGGGGGGCTAGCGGGAAGGGCGGGTACTCTTACAATGAGCAGTTCTTC. The chain recombines TRBV5-4 with TRBJ2-1, with 9 positions matching TRBD2. Germline-derived CDR1 and CDR2 are SGHNT and YYREEE (reference sequence). The CDR3 extends over 19 amino acids. V trimming: 5 bases; J trimming: 4 bases; junction bases outside the gene matches: 19.

The chain carries TRBV18 and TRBJ2-7; D gene ambiguous. CDR1 KGHSH and CDR2 LQKENI come from the germline V gene. The CDR3 consists of 12 residues. V lost 6 bases and J 5 bases, leaving 11 bases between the germline ends. CDR3 sequence: CASSSQNHEQYF. The CDR3, as DNA: TGTGCCAGCTCCTCCCAGAACCACGAGCAGTACTTC.

The chain carries TRBV29-1 and TRBJ2-7; 7 positions agree with TRBD2. Per the germline V gene, CDR1 is SQVTM and CDR2 is ANQGSEA. Trimming cost V 4 bases and J 8 bases; bases outside gene matches: 11. The CDR3 has 13 residues. CDR3 sequence (DNA): TGCAGCGTTGCGTCACTAGCGTCTTACAAGCAGTACTTC. This codes for CSVASLASYKQYF.

This clone was found a few times. The J gene is TRBJ1-1, the V gene TRBV5-1, with a tentative D call TRBD1 (5 bases). CDR3 length: 14 residues. Trimming removed 3 bases from V and 0 bases from J, with 9 bases in between. Germline V gene lookup returns CDR1 SGHRS and CDR2 YFSETQ. The CDR3 nucleotides read TGCGCCAGCAGCTGGGGGGGTATGAACACTGAAGCTTTCTTT. It encodes CASSWGGMNTEAFF.

This rearrangement joins TRBV29-1 to TRBJ1-4; D not resolved. The CDR3 runs to 12 residues. The V gene's germline CDR1 is SQVTM and CDR2 ANQGSEA. Between the trimmed V and J ends, which lost 4 bases and 8 bases, there was a span of 11 bases. CDR3 sequence (DNA): TGCAGCGTTGGGGAGGGAGGAGAAAAACTGTTTTTT. This translates into CSVGEGGEKLFF.

This clone was detected a few times. The gene calls are TRBV6-6 and TRBJ2-5; 7 nucleotides agree with TRBD2. CDR1 is MNHNY and CDR2 is SVGAGI in the germline V gene (reference sequence). V lost 6 bases to trimming and J lost 3 bases; unmatched junction nucleotides: 4. The CDR3 is 13 amino acids. The CDR3 is CASRRAGEETQYF. The DNA for the CDR3 is TGTGCCAGCAGACGGGCGGGAGAAGAGACCCAGTACTTC.